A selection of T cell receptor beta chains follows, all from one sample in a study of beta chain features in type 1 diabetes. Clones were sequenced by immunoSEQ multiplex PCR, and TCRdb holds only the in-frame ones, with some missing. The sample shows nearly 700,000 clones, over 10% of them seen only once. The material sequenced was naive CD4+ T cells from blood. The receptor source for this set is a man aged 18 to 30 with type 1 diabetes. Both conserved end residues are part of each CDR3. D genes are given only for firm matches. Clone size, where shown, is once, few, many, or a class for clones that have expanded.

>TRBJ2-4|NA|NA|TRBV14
CASSRTPEGWAKNIQYF
TGTGCCAGCAGTCGGACTCCTGAAGGGTGGGCCAAAAACATTCAGTACTTC
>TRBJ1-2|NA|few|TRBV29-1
CSVDSRTRLLDYGYTF
TGCAGCGTAGATTCAAGAACCCGGCTACTGGACTATGGCTACACCTTC
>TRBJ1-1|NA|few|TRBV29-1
CSVEDRRLEAFF
TGCAGCGTTGAAGATAGGCGTCTCGAAGCTTTCTTT
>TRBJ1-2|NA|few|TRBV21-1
CASSMPGLWGVWWNWHGYTF
TGTGCCAGCAGCATGCCGGGACTGTGGGGAGTGTGGTGGAACTGGCACGGCTACACCTTC
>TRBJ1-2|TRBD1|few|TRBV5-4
CASSSGQGNGYTF
TGTGCCAGCAGCTCGGGACAGGGTAATGGCTACACCTTC
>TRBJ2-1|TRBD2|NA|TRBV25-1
CASSPRGVVYNEQFF
TGTGCCAGCAGTCCACGGGGGGTGGTATACAATGAGCAGTTCTTC
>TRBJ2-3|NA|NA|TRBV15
CATSSYRSYSTDTQYF
TGTGCCACCAGCAGCTACAGGAGCTATAGCACAGATACGCAGTATTTT
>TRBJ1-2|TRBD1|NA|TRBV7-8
CASSWRGQGRRNGYTF
TGTGCCAGCAGCTGGCGAGGACAGGGGCGAAGAAATGGCTACACCTTC
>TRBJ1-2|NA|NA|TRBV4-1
CASRPTGNYGYTF
TGCGCCAGCAGGCCTACAGGGAACTATGGCTACACCTTC
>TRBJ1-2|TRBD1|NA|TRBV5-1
CASSEQDRGNYGYTF
TGCGCCAGCAGCGAGCAGGACAGGGGAAACTATGGCTACACCTTC
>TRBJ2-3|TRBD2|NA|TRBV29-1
CSATGLAGADTQYF
TGCAGCGCCACAGGACTAGCGGGGGCAGATACGCAGTATTTT
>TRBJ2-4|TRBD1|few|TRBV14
CASSLGTGPPENIQYF
TGTGCCAGCAGCCTGGGGACAGGCCCCCCGGAAAACATTCAGTACTTC
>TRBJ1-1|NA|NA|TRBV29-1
CSVDGGEAFF
TGCAGCGTTGATGGCGGTGAAGCTTTCTTT
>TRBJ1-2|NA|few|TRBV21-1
CASSKVGYTF
TGTGCCAGCAGCAAAGTGGGCTACACCTTC
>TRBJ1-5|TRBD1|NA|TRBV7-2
CASSPGQGRQPQHF
TGTGCCAGCAGCCCCGGACAGGGAAGGCAGCCCCAGCATTTT
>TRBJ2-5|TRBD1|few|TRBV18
CASSRQRTGEETQYF
TGTGCCAGCTCACGCCAAAGGACAGGGGAAGAGACCCAGTACTTC
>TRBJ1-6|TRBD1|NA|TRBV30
CAWTGGYSSPLHF
TGTGCCTGGACAGGGGGCTATAGTTCACCCCTCCACTTT
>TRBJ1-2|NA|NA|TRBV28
CASSFGPIGYTF
TGTGCCAGCAGTTTCGGGCCGATAGGCTACACCTTC
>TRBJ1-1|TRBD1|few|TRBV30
CAWSARGTGGLNTEAFF
TGTGCCTGGAGCGCCAGGGGGACAGGGGGCCTGAACACTGAAGCTTTCTTT
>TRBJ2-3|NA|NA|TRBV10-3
CAIPKGADTDTQYF
TGTGCCATCCCCAAAGGGGCGGACACAGATACGCAGTATTTT
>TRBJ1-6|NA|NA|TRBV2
CASSDGSREYNSPLHF
TGTGCCAGCAGTGACGGGAGCAGGGAGTATAATTCACCCCTCCACTTT
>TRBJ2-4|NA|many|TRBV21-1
CASSPGWDYLNIQYF
TGTGCCAGCAGCCCCGGTTGGGACTACTTAAACATTCAGTACTTC
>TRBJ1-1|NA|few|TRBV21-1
CASSPPGQGKTEAFF
TGTGCCAGCAGCCCTCCGGGACAGGGCAAAACTGAAGCTTTCTTT
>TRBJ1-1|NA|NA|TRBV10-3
CAISEPGNTEAFF
TGTGCCATCAGTGAGCCGGGGAACACTGAAGCTTTCTTT
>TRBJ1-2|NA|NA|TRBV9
CASSRDGYTF
TGTGCCAGCAGCCGCGATGGCTACACCTTC
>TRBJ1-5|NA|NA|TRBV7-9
CASSTSSDQPQHF
TGTGCCAGCAGCACGAGTTCTGATCAGCCCCAGCATTTT
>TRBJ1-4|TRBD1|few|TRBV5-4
CASSFRDRRNEKLFF
TGTGCCAGCAGCTTTAGGGACAGGCGGAATGAAAAACTGTTTTTT
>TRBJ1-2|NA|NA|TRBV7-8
CASSIMRDYGYTF
TGTGCCAGCAGCATCATGCGGGACTATGGCTACACCTTC
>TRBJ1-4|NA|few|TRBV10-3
CAISGATNEKLFF
TGTGCCATCAGTGGGGCAACTAATGAAAAACTGTTTTTT
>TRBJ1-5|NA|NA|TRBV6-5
CASSYRGNQPQHF
TGTGCCAGCAGCTACAGGGGCAATCAGCCCCAGCATTTT
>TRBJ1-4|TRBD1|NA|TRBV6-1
CASRAGGEKLFF
TGTGCCAGCAGGGCAGGGGGTGAAAAACTGTTTTTT
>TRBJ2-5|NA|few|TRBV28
CASSLPDNPQYF
TGTGCCAGCAGCCTCCCAGATAACCCCCAGTACTTC
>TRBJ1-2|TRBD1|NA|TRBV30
CAWSLTGDYTF
TGTGCCTGGAGTCTGACAGGGGACTACACCTTC
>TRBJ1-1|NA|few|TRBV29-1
CSVQGGGTEAFF
TGCAGCGTTCAGGGTGGGGGCACTGAAGCTTTCTTT
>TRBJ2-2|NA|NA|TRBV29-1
CSSLGNTGELFF
TGCAGCAGCTTGGGGAACACCGGGGAGCTGTTTTTT
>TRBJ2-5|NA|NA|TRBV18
CASSPGGVQETQYF
TGTGCCAGCTCACCAGGGGGAGTTCAAGAGACCCAGTACTTC
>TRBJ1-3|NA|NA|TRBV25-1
CASGDVGRNTIYF
TGTGCCAGCGGAGATGTGGGGAGAAACACCATATATTTT
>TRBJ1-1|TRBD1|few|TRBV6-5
CASSYSVQGDTEAFF
TGTGCCAGCAGTTACTCGGTCCAGGGGGACACTGAAGCTTTCTTT
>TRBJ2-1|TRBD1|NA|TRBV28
CASSLLGTGTFF
TGTGCCAGCAGTTTACTAGGGACAGGGACCTTCTTC
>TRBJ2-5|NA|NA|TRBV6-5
CASSPTGPQETQYF
TGTGCCAGCAGCCCAACGGGACCACAAGAGACCCAGTACTTC
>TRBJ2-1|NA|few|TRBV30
CAWSGYNEQFF
TGTGCCTGGAGTGGGTACAATGAGCAGTTCTTC
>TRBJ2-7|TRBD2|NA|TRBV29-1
CSVEAAGGPYEQYF
TGCAGCGTTGAAGCTGCGGGGGGTCCCTACGAGCAGTACTTC
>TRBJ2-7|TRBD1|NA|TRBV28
CASSLGGQGRGEQYF
TGTGCCAGCAGTTTAGGTGGACAGGGAAGAGGGGAGCAGTACTTC
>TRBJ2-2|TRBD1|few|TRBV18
CASSSRTGAGELFF
TGTGCCAGCTCATCCAGGACAGGGGCCGGGGAGCTGTTTTTT
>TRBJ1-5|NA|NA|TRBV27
CASSFVDQPQHF
TGTGCCAGCAGTTTCGTGGATCAGCCCCAGCATTTT
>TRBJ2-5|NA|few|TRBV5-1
CASSAGQIQETQYF
TGCGCCAGCAGCGCGGGACAGATCCAAGAGACCCAGTACTTC
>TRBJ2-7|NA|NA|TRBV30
CAWSYRVTYEQYF
TGTGCCTGGAGTTACCGGGTCACCTACGAGCAGTACTTC
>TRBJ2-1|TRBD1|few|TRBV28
CASSLWGQTYNEQFF
TGTGCCAGCAGTTTATGGGGACAGACCTACAATGAGCAGTTCTTC